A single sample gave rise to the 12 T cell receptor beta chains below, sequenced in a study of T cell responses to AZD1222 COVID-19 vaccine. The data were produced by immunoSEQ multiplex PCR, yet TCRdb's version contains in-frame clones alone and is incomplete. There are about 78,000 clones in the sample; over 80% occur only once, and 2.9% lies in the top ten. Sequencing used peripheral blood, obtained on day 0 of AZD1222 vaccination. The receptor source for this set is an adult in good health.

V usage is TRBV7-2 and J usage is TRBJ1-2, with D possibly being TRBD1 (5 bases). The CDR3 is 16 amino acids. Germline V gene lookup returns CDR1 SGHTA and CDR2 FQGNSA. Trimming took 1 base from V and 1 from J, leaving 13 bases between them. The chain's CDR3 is CASSLGGDGFNYGYTF. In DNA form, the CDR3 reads TGTGCCAGCAGCTTAGGGGGGGACGGATTTAACTATGGCTACACCTTC.

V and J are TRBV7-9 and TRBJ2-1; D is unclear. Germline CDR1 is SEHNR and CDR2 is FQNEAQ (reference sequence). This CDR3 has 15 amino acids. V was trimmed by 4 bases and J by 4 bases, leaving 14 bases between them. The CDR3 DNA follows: TGTGCCAGCAGCTCCCCCGGTGGGCAGTACAATGAGCAGTTCTTC. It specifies CASSSPGGQYNEQFF.

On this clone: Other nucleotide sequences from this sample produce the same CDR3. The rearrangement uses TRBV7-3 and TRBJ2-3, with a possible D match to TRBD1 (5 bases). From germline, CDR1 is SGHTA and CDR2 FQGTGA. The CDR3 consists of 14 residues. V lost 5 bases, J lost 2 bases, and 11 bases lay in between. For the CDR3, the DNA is TGTGCCAGCAGCCCTGGTGGGGCCACAGATACGCAGTATTTT. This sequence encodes CASSPGGATDTQYF. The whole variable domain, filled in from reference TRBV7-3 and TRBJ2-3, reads GAGVSQTPSNKVTEKGKYVELRCDPISGHTALYWYRQSLGQGPEFLIYFQGTGAADDSGLPNDRFFAVRPEGSVSTLKIQRTERGDSAVYLCASSPGGATDTQYFGPGTRLTVL.

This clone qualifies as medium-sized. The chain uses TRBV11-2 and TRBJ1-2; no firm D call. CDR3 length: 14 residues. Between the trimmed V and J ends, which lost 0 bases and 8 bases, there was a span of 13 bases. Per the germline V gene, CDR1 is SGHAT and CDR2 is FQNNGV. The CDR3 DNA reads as TGTGCCAGCAGCTTAGATCCCCAGGTATTGGGCTACACCTTC. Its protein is CASSLDPQVLGYTF.

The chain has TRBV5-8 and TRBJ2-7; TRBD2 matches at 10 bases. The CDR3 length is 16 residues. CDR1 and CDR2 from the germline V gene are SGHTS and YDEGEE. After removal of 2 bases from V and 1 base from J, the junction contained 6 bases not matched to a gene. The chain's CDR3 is CASSFGAGGGSYEQYF. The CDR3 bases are TGTGCCAGCAGCTTCGGAGCGGGAGGGGGATCCTACGAGCAGTACTTC.

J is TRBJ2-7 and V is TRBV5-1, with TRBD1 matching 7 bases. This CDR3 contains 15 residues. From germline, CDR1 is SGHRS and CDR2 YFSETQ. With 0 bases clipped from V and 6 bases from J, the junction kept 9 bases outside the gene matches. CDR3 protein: CASSLAPGGAVEQYF. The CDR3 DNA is TGCGCCAGCAGCTTGGCTCCAGGGGGTGCGGTCGAGCAGTACTTC.

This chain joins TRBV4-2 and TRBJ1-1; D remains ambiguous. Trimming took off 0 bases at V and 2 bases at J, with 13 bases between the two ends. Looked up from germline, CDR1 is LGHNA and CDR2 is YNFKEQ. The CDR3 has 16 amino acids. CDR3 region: CASSQDWTKINTEAFF. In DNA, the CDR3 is TGTGCCAGCAGCCAAGATTGGACGAAAATAAACACTGAAGCTTTCTTT.

CDR3 DNA: TGCGCCAGCAGCAAGGAAGAGACCCAGTACTTC. This gives the protein CASSKEETQYF. The chain has TRBV5-1 and TRBJ2-5; D ambiguous. Trimming stripped 4 bases from V and 3 bases from J, with 4 bases between. The CDR3 spans 11 residues. Germline CDR1 reads SGHRS; CDR2 reads YFSETQ.

The CDR3 region has the DNA TGTGCCAGCAGCCCTCGGGCGGGACTAGCGAACTACAATGAGCAGTTCTTC. Amino acids: CASSPRAGLANYNEQFF. The rearrangement links TRBV7-2 to TRBJ2-1, with 10 bases that match TRBD2. From germline, CDR1 is SGHTA and CDR2 FQGNSA. The V and J ends lost 5 bases and 3 bases, in that order; junction bases with no gene match: 10. The CDR3 sequence is 17 residues long.

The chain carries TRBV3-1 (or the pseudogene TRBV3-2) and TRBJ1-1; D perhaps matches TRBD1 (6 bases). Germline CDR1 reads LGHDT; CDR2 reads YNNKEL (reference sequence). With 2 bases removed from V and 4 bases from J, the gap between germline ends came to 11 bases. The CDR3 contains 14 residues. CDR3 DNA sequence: TGTGCCAGCAGCCAATGGACAGATCTCACTGAAGCTTTCTTT. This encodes CASSQWTDLTEAFF.

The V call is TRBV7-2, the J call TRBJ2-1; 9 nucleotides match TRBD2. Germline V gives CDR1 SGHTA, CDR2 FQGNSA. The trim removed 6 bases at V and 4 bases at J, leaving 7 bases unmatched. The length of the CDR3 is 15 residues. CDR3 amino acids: CASRLTSGQYNEQFF. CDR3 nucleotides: TGTGCCAGCAGGTTAACTAGCGGGCAATACAATGAGCAGTTCTTC. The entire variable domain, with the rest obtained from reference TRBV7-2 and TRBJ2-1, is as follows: GAGVSQSPSNKVTEKGKDVELRCDPISGHTALYWYRQSLGQGLEFLIYFQGNSAPDKSGLPSDRFSAERTGGSVSTLTIQRTQQEDSAVYLCASRLTSGQYNEQFFGPGTRLTVL.

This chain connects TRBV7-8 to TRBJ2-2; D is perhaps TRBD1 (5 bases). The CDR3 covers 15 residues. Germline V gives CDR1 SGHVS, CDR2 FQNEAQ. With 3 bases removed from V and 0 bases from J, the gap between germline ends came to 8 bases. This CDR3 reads CASSLWTTNTGELFF. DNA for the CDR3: TGTGCCAGCAGCTTGTGGACAACGAACACCGGGGAGCTGTTTTTT.